This TCR beta chain emerged from a study of blood T cell repertoires in COVID-19. The germline gives CDR1 DFQATT, CDR2 SNEGSKA (reference sequence). Between the trimmed V and J ends, which lost 5 bases and 9 bases, there was a span of 11 bases. The length of the CDR3 is 11 residues. The assay was immunoSEQ multiplex PCR, and TCRdb's table has in-frame clones only and misses some. The table records approximately 160,000 clones, about 88% of them present only once. This rearrangement joins TRBV20-1 to TRBJ2-1, with D hard to call. Sequenced input: peripheral blood. The TCR was taken from a woman older than 75 with acute or convalescent COVID-19. CDR3 residues: CSAPRRGEQFF. CDR3 DNA sequence: TGCAGTGCTCCCCGCCGAGGTGAGCAGTTCTTC.